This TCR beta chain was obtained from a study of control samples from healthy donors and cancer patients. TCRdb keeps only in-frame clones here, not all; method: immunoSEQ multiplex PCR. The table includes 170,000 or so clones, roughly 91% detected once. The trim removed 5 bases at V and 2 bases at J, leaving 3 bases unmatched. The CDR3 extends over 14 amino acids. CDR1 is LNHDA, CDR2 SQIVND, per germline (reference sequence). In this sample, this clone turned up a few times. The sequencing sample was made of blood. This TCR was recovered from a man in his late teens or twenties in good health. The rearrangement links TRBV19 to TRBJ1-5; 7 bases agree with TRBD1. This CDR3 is CASSLDRGNQPQHF. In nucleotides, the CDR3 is TGTGCCAGTAGTCTTGACAGGGGCAATCAGCCCCAGCATTTT. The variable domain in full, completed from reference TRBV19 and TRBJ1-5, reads DGGITQSPKYLFRKEGQNVTLSCEQNLNHDAMYWYRQDPGQGLRLIYYSQIVNDFQKGDIAEGYSVSREKKESFPLTVTSAQKNPTAFYLCASSLDRGNQPQHFGDGTRLSIL.